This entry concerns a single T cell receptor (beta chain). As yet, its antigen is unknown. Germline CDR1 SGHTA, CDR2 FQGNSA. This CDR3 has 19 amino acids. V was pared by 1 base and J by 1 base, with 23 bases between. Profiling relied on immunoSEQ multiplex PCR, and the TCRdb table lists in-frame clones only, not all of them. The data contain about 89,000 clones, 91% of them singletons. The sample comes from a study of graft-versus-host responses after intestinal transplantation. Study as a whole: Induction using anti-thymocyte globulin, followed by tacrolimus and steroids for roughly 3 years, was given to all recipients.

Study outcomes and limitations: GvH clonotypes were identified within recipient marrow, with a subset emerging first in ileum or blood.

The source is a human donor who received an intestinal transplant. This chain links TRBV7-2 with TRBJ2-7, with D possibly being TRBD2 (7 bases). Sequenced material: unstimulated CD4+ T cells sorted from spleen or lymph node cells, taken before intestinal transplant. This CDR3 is CASSLEVQAWGGPSYEQYF. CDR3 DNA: TGTGCCAGCAGCTTAGAGGTTCAGGCTTGGGGGGGCCCTTCCTACGAGCAGTACTTC.